The 29 T cell receptor beta chains presented below share a single source sample, sequenced in a study of low-dose radiotherapy and immunotherapy resistance in tumors. Both TCRalpha and TCRbeta chains were reverse transcribed with V-gene-specific primers. Amplification, which lasted about 20 PCR cycles, used a constant-region primer and V-primer adapter to amplify TCRs. TCRdb processed the reads anew with MiXCR; each CDR3 protein has one entry. The repertoire consists of 12,000 or so distinct CDR3 sequences, with about four fifths occurring once and the leading ten covering roughly 3.2%. Receptors were obtained from a human donor with advanced metastatic prostate, ovarian, gallbladder or colorectal cancer (not recorded which). This table probably holds off-target reads from a library built for another chain.

The rearrangement uses TRBV29-1 and TRBJ2-5; no clear D. Germline V gene lookup returns CDR1 SQVTM and CDR2 ANQGSEA. The CDR3 is 11 residues long. V lost 1 base to trimming and J lost 4 bases, with 4 bases between them. CDR3 bases: TGCAGCGTTGAAGTGGGAGAGACCCAGTACTTC. This translates into CSVEVGETQYF.

The chain recombines TRBV5-1 with TRBJ2-7; 10 positions agree with TRBD2. Germline V gene lookup returns CDR1 SGHRS and CDR2 YFSETQ. V lost 4 bases, J lost 4 bases, and 5 bases stayed unmatched. This CDR3 comprises 14 residues. CDR3 protein: CASSLSGRKYEQYF. In DNA, the CDR3 is TGCGCCAGCAGCCTTAGCGGGAGGAAGTACGAGCAGTACTTC. The entire variable domain, with the rest obtained from reference TRBV5-1 and TRBJ2-7, is as follows: KAGVTQTPRYLIKTRGQQVTLSCSPISGHRSVSWYQQTPGQGLQFLFEYFSETQRNKGNFPGRFSGRQFSNSRSEMNVSTLELGDSALYLCASSLSGRKYEQYFGPGTRLTVT.

The V and J genes are TRBV29-1 and TRBJ2-1, with 9 bases that match TRBD2. Germline loops: CDR1 SQVTM, CDR2 ANQGSEA. J lost 2 bases, V lost 1 base, and 12 bases had no gene match. This CDR3 spans 18 amino acids. CDR3 region: CSVEVAGGPFLPYNEQFF. CDR3 in DNA: TGCAGCGTTGAAGTGGCGGGAGGGCCTTTTTTGCCCTACAATGAGCAGTTCTTC.

The rearrangement joins TRBV28 to TRBJ2-7; 9 bases are a match to TRBD1. After removal of 6 bases from V and 3 bases from J, the junction contained 3 bases not matched to a gene. Germline CDR1 and CDR2: MDHEN and SYDVKM. The CDR3 is 13 amino acids. The CDR3 DNA sequence: TGTGCCAGCAGGCCGGGACAGGGCTACGAGCAGTACTTC. Residues: CASRPGQGYEQYF.

The DNA for the CDR3 is TGTGCCAGCAGCCAAGCTGAGTCCGGAAACAATGAGCAGTTCTTC. It encodes CASSQAESGNNEQFF. J is TRBJ2-1 and V is TRBV3-1; no reliable D call. Germline CDR1 is LGHDT and CDR2 is YNNKEL (reference sequence). Between the trimmed V and J ends, which lost 1 base and 5 bases, there was a span of 12 bases. The CDR3 covers 15 residues.

The gene calls are TRBV12-3 or TRBV12-4 and TRBJ1-3; D gene uncertain. This CDR3 is 16 amino acids long. V shed 2 bases and J shed 0 bases, with 11 bases lying between them. CDR3 loop: CASSLSVGFSGNTIYF. As DNA, the CDR3 is TGTGCCAGCAGTTTATCAGTCGGATTCTCTGGAAACACCATATATTTT.

This clonotype was observed once. The rearrangement uses TRBV12-3 or TRBV12-4 and TRBJ1-2, with TRBD1 as a possible D gene (6 bases). This CDR3 has 12 residues. V gave up 6 bases and J gave up 1 base, with 6 bases separating them. The CDR3 is CASSRGNYGYTF. The CDR3 DNA reads as TGTGCCAGCAGCAGGGGTAACTATGGCTACACCTTC.

The chain carries TRBV21-1 and TRBJ2-7; TRBD1, as called in the table, went unchecked against the DNA. TRBV21-1 is a pseudogene. The CDR3 spans 12 residues. The CDR3 protein is CASSGGHYEQYF. Here the CDR3 DNA reads TGTGCCAGCAGCGGGGGCCATTACGAGCAGTACTTC.

This rearrangement joins TRBV20-1 to TRBJ1-4, with D hard to call. V was shortened by 3 bases and J by 0 bases, with 14 bases between the two germline ends. CDR3 length equals 16 residues. Looked up from germline, CDR1 is DFQATT and CDR2 is SNEGSKA (reference sequence). DNA for the CDR3: TGCAGTGCTAGTCTGGTCGGTTTCGCAACTAATGAAAAACTGTTTTTT. Its translation is CSASLVGFATNEKLFF.

V usage is TRBV28 and J usage is TRBJ2-7, with 10 positions matching TRBD1. The CDR3 runs 14 residues. Germline trimming cut 6 bases from V and 2 bases from J; bases unmatched to any gene: 4. In germline, CDR1 is MDHEN, CDR2 SYDVKM. The CDR3 bases are TGTGCCAGCAGGCGGGACAGGGGTCCCTACGAGCAGTACTTC. Translated, it gives CASRRDRGPYEQYF.

The chain uses TRBV12-5 and TRBJ2-3; 10 nucleotides match TRBD1. CDR3 length: 13 residues. CDR1 is LGHNT and CDR2 is FRNRAP in the germline V gene. V was clipped by 10 bases and J by 3 bases; unmatched bases: 4. DNA of the CDR3: TGTGCTACCGGACAGGGGGGGACAGATACGCAGTATTTT. Its translation is CATGQGGTDTQYF.

This clonotype was counted a single time. The chain joins TRBV28 to TRBJ2-7; TRBD2 agrees at 9 bases. The CDR3 consists of 14 residues. J was trimmed by 2 bases and V by 6 bases; bases with no gene match: 5. From germline, CDR1 is MDHEN and CDR2 SYDVKM. CDR3 sequence reads: CASSQAGGTYEQYF. CDR3 nucleotides: TGTGCCAGCAGCCAAGCGGGAGGAACCTACGAGCAGTACTTC.

V usage is TRBV28 and J usage is TRBJ2-3, with TRBD2 matching 11 bases. The V gene's germline CDR1 is MDHEN and CDR2 SYDVKM. Germline trimming cut 6 bases from V and 2 bases from J; bases unmatched to any gene: 10. This CDR3 is built from 17 residues. This CDR3 is CASSLPGLAGNTDTQYF. The DNA for the CDR3 is TGTGCCAGCAGCCTACCCGGACTAGCGGGTAACACAGATACGCAGTATTTT.

J is TRBJ1-2 and V is TRBV6-2 or TRBV6-3; D remains unclear. Trimming pared 2 bases from V and 5 bases from J, leaving 6 bases between. Per germline, CDR1 MNHEY and CDR2 SVGEGT. This CDR3 has 12 residues. CDR3 nucleotide sequence: TGTGCCAGCAGTTACCGAGATTATGGCTACACCTTC. This gives the protein CASSYRDYGYTF.

This clonotype was counted a single time. In nucleotides, the CDR3 is TGTGCCAGCAGCTATCGCCCGGGACAGGGTGGGACAGATACGCAGTATTTT. It is translated as CASSYRPGQGGTDTQYF. This chain joins TRBV7-2 and TRBJ2-3; 9 bases map to TRBD1. This CDR3 spans 17 amino acids. CDR1 is SGHTA, CDR2 FQGNSA, per germline. Unmatched junction bases numbered 11, after V lost 4 bases and J lost 3 bases.

The V and J genes are TRBV28 and TRBJ2-7, with TRBD1 matching 7 bases. Germline V gene lookup returns CDR1 MDHEN and CDR2 SYDVKM. The CDR3 has 14 residues. V lost 5 bases to trimming and J lost 2 bases; unmatched junction nucleotides: 6. The CDR3 spells CASSDRVRAYEQYF. DNA for the CDR3: TGTGCCAGCAGTGACAGGGTTCGGGCCTACGAGCAGTACTTC.

V usage is TRBV21-1 and J usage is TRBJ1-5; TRBD1 reflects the table's D call only, with no check against the DNA. TRBV21-1 is tagged as a pseudogene. This CDR3 is 15 amino acids long. The CDR3 spells CASSKVRGRIQPQHF. The CDR3 DNA follows: TGTGCCAGCAGCAAAGTAAGGGGGCGGATTCAGCCCCAGCATTTT.

The chain has TRBV28 and TRBJ2-3, with D hard to call. Trimming pared 4 bases from V and 1 base from J, leaving 3 bases between. Germline values: CDR1 MDHEN, CDR2 SYDVKM. This CDR3 is built from 12 residues. In DNA form, the CDR3 reads TGTGCCAGCAGTTGGGGCACAGATACGCAGTATTTT. As protein: CASSWGTDTQYF.

This clonotype is a singleton in its sample. J is TRBJ2-1 and V is TRBV20-1; 14 positions agree with TRBD2. The CDR3 runs to 21 residues. Germline-derived CDR1 and CDR2 are DFQATT and SNEGSKA (reference sequence). Germline trimming cut 0 bases from V and 1 base from J; bases unmatched to any gene: 14. The chain's CDR3 is CSARDRTTSGRVTTSYNEQFF. The CDR3 bases are TGCAGTGCTAGAGATCGTACGACTAGCGGGAGGGTTACAACGTCCTACAATGAGCAGTTCTTC.

CDR3 protein: CASSSSGWNTGELFF. The CDR3 nucleotides are TGTGCCAGCAGCTCTAGCGGATGGAACACCGGGGAGCTGTTTTTT. This chain links TRBV6-5 with TRBJ2-2; 7 nucleotides agree with TRBD2. CDR3 size: 15 residues. The germline V gene has CDR1 MNHEY and CDR2 SVGAGI. Germline trimming cut 6 bases from V and 1 base from J; bases unmatched to any gene: 5.

The J gene is TRBJ1-2, the V gene TRBV9; D is possibly TRBD1 (6 bases). V lost 0 bases to trimming and J lost 4 bases, with 13 bases between them. Germline CDR1 SGDLS, CDR2 YYNGEE. The CDR3 contains 15 residues. The CDR3 protein is CASSVDGGASYGYTF. The CDR3 nucleotides read TGTGCCAGCAGCGTAGACGGGGGCGCATCCTATGGCTACACCTTC.

The chain carries TRBV6-5 and TRBJ2-3, with 8 positions matching TRBD1. The CDR3 covers 15 residues. Per the germline V gene, CDR1 is MNHEY and CDR2 is SVGAGI. Losses at the gene ends were 2 bases for V and 6 bases for J; bases not matched to a gene: 7. The CDR3 sequence is CASSYGQGVPDTQYF. CDR3 sequence (DNA): TGTGCCAGCAGTTACGGACAGGGTGTACCGGATACGCAGTATTTT.

The chain employs TRBV12-3 or TRBV12-4 and TRBJ2-5, with D unresolved. The CDR3 covers 12 residues. V was trimmed by 1 base and J by 6 bases, leaving 6 bases between them. The DNA of the CDR3 is TGTGCCAGCAGTTTAGAAGGACAGACCCAGTACTTC. It translates to CASSLEGQTQYF.

The chain joins TRBV7-2 to TRBJ2-1; the match to TRBD2 covers 12 bases. The CDR3 sequence is 19 residues long. Germline values: CDR1 SGHTA, CDR2 FQGNSA. V lost 1 base to trimming and J lost 0 bases; unmatched junction nucleotides: 7. CDR3 DNA: TGTGCCAGCAGCTTAGTGCGGCTAGCGGGAGGGCCCTCCTACAATGAGCAGTTCTTC. Protein product: CASSLVRLAGGPSYNEQFF.

This clonotype came up a few times. The chain joins TRBV28 to TRBJ1-3; the D gene is possibly TRBD1 (6 bases). Germline CDR1 reads MDHEN; CDR2 reads SYDVKM. V was shortened by 6 bases and J by 5 bases, with 11 bases between the two germline ends. This CDR3 is built from 13 residues. The CDR3 protein is CASRKGGRNTIYF. As DNA, the CDR3 is TGTGCCAGCAGAAAGGGGGGAAGAAACACCATATATTTT.

This clonotype has a single count. This sequence joins TRBV12-3 or TRBV12-4 and TRBJ1-1; TRBD1 matches 12 bases. V lost 6 bases to trimming and J lost 5 bases; unmatched junction nucleotides: 10. The CDR3 loop spans 16 amino acids. CDR3 loop: CASRWGTGGPRTEAFF. CDR3 sequence (DNA): TGTGCCAGCAGGTGGGGGACAGGGGGCCCGAGAACTGAAGCTTTCTTT.

This chain connects TRBV9 to TRBJ2-1, with D perhaps TRBD2 (5 bases). The V gene's germline CDR1 is SGDLS and CDR2 YYNGEE. Trimming removed 3 bases from V and 0 bases from J, with 25 bases in between. The CDR3 totals 20 residues. CDR3 coding DNA: TGTGCCAGCAGCGCAGCGGAATACCTACGGAGCGGAGGCTCCTACAATGAGCAGTTCTTC. The encoded protein is CASSAAEYLRSGGSYNEQFF.

The chain is built from TRBV20-1 and TRBJ2-1, with D perhaps given as TRBD1 or TRBD2 (5 bases each). CDR1 DFQATT and CDR2 SNEGSKA come from the germline V gene (reference sequence). Trimming removed 0 bases at V and 10 bases at J, with 19 bases between. This CDR3 contains 15 residues. DNA of the CDR3: TGCAGTGCTAGAGATTGGGAGACCGGACAACCGGAGCAGTTCTTC. Translated, it gives CSARDWETGQPEQFF.

The chain links TRBV6-2 or TRBV6-3 to TRBJ1-5, with D hard to call. This CDR3 is 15 amino acids long. V was trimmed by 8 bases and J by 3 bases, leaving 17 bases between them. From germline, CDR1 is MNHEY and CDR2 SVGEGT. DNA of the CDR3: TGTGCCAGCCGCGCTAGGGTTATAGACAATCAGCCCCAGCATTTT. It is translated as CASRARVIDNQPQHF.